One and the same sample provided the 6 T cell receptor beta chains below, sequenced in a study of memory CD4+ T cells and cytomegalovirus serostatus. TCRdb's table, derived via immunoSEQ multiplex PCR, lists solely in-frame clones and lacks some. The repertoire holds 55,000 to 65,000 clones, 82% seen once, with approximately 0.4% in the top ten. The sort gate was single viable CD3+CD4+CD8-CD45RO+ cells for memory CD4+ T cells. Sequencing used memory CD4+ T cells from blood. All receptors come from an adult in good health and CMV-seronegative.

There are a few counts of this clone. This chain joins TRBV2 and TRBJ1-4; TRBD1 matches 7 bases. Germline CDR1 SNHLY, CDR2 FYNNEI. The J segment lost 13 bases and the V segment lost 6 bases, leaving 2 bases of the junction unmatched. This CDR3 has 10 amino acids. CDR3 nucleotides: TGTGCCAGCAGGGACAGGCGACTGTTTTTT. Translation gives CASRDRRLFF.

This clone was observed a handful of times. The CDR3 DNA follows: TGTGCCAGCAGACAACGTTGGGACTCTGGGGCCAACGTCCTGACTTTC. This translates into CASRQRWDSGANVLTF. The chain couples TRBV7-9 to TRBJ2-6; D is undetermined. CDR1 SEHNR and CDR2 FQNEAQ come from the germline V gene (reference sequence). The CDR3 is made up of 16 amino acids. Trimming took off 6 bases at V and 0 bases at J, with 12 bases between the two ends.

The chain uses TRBV29-1 and TRBJ1-2; D remains ambiguous. CDR1 and CDR2 from the germline V gene are SQVTM and ANQGSEA. This CDR3 comprises 13 residues. V lost 1 base and J lost 8, with 14 bases in between. DNA for the CDR3: TGCAGCGTTGAAGGATCAGGAAAAGGCGGCTACACCTTC. It translates to CSVEGSGKGGYTF.

V is TRBV7-9 and J is TRBJ2-2; D remains ambiguous. Germline CDR1 SEHNR, CDR2 FQNEAQ (reference sequence). The CDR3 has 14 residues. V lost 4 bases to trimming and J lost 4 bases, with 10 bases between them. The CDR3 region has the DNA TGTGCCAGCAGCTCCCCAATCCCCACCGGGGAGCTGTTTTTT. It yields the protein CASSSPIPTGELFF.

The rearrangement joins TRBV5-1 to TRBJ1-2, with D hard to call. This CDR3 comprises 15 residues. V dropped 0 bases and J dropped 0 bases, with 9 bases sitting between them. Looked up from germline, CDR1 is SGHRS and CDR2 is YFSETQ. DNA for the CDR3: TGCGCCAGCAGCTTGGGCGGGGAACCTAACTATGGCTACACCTTC. Translating it yields CASSLGGEPNYGYTF.

This clone was observed a few times. The rearrangement links TRBV5-1 to TRBJ1-6; the D gene is possibly TRBD1 (5 bases). There are 16 residues in the CDR3. Per germline, CDR1 SGHRS and CDR2 YFSETQ. Deletions cut 0 bases from V and 4 bases from J, with 11 bases between. This CDR3 reads CASSLEGRQYNSPLHF. CDR3 DNA sequence: TGCGCCAGCAGCTTGGAGGGTAGACAGTATAATTCACCCCTCCACTTT.